Sequencing of this T cell receptor beta chain was carried out in a study of blood T cell repertoires in COVID-19. The CDR3 sequence is 15 residues long. Trimming took 4 bases from V and 7 from J; bases not matched to a gene: 8. Germline CDR1 reads KGHDR; CDR2 reads SFDVKD. Here immunoSEQ multiplex PCR was the method, and the copy in TCRdb shows in-frame clones only, minus some. The table shows 110,000 or so clones, with approximately 80% occurring only once. The gene calls are TRBV24-1 and TRBJ2-1; 8 bases are shared with TRBD2. This sequence was found in a man older than 75 with acute or convalescent COVID-19. The sample consisted of peripheral blood. The CDR3 nucleotides read TGTGCCACCAGTGACTCCGGGACTAGATGGAATGAGCAGTTCTTC. Amino acids: CATSDSGTRWNEQFF.